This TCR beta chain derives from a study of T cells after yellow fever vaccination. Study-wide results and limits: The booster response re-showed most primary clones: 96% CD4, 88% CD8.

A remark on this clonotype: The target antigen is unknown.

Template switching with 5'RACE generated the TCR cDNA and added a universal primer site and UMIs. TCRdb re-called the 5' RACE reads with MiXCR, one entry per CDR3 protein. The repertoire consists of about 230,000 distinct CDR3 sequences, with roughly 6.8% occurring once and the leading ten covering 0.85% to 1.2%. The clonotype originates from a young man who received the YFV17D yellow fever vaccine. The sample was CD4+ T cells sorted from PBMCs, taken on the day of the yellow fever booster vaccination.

The CDR3 sequence: CATSAKRTYLEDTQYF. CDR3 nucleotides: TGTGCCACCAGTGCTAAACGGACCTACCTGGAGGATACGCAGTATTTT. The chain recombines TRBV24-1 with TRBJ2-3; D call uncertain. Between the trimmed V and J ends, which lost 5 bases and 6 bases, there was a span of 20 bases. Germline V gene data show CDR1 as KGHDR and CDR2 as SFDVKD. CDR3 length: 16 amino acids.